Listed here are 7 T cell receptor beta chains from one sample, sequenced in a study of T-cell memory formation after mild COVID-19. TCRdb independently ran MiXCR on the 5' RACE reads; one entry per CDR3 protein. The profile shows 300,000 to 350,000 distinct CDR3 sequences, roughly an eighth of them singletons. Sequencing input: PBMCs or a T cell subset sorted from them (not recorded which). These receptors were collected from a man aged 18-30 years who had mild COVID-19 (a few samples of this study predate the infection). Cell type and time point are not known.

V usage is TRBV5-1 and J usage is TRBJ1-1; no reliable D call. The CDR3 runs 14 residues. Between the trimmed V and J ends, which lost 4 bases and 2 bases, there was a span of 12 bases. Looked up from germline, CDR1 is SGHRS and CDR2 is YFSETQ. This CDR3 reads CASSPNVLNTEAFF. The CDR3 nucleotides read TGCGCCAGCAGCCCGAATGTACTTAACACTGAAGCTTTCTTT.

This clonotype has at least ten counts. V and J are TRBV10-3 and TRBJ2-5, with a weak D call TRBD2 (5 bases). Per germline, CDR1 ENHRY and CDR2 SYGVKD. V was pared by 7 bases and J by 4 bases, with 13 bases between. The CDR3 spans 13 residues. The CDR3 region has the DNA TGTGCCATCACGCCGGGGTCCGGAGAGACCCAGTACTTC. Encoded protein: CAITPGSGETQYF.

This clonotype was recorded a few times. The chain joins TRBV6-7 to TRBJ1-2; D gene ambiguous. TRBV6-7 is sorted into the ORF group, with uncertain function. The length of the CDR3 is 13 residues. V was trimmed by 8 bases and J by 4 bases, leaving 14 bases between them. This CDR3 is CASVKGKGYGYTF. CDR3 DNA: TGTGCCAGCGTAAAGGGAAAGGGCTATGGCTACACCTTC.

The CDR3 loop reads CASSDQGASNQPQHF. In nucleotides, the CDR3 is TGTGCCAGCAGTGACCAGGGGGCGAGCAATCAGCCCCAGCATTTT. The chain uses TRBV6-2 or TRBV6-3 and TRBJ1-5; TRBD1 agrees at 8 bases. Germline-derived CDR1 and CDR2 are MNHEY and SVGEGT. With V trimmed by 5 bases and J by 1 base, 4 bases remained unmatched. The CDR3 totals 15 residues.

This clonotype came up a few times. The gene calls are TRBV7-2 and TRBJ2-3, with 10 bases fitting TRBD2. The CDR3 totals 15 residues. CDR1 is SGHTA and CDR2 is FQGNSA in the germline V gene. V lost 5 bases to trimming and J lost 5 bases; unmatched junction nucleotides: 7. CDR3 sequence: CASSPIAGGGDTQYF. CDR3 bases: TGTGCCAGCAGCCCCATAGCGGGGGGTGGAGATACGCAGTATTTT.

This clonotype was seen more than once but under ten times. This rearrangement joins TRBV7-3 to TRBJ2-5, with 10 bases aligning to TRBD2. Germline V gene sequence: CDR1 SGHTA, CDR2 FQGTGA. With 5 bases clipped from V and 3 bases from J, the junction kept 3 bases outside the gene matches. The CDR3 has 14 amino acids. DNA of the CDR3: TGTGCCAGCAGCGGACTAGCGGCCAAAGAGACCCAGTACTTC. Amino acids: CASSGLAAKETQYF.

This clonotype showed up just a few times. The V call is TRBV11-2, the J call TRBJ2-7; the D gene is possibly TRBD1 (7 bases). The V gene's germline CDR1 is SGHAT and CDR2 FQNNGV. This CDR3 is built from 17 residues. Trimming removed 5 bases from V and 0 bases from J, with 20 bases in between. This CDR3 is CASSPIVGGGGSYEQYF. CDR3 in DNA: TGTGCCAGCAGCCCCATCGTTGGAGGGGGCGGCTCCTACGAGCAGTACTTC.